These 16 T cell receptor beta chains came from one sample sequenced in a study of T cells after yellow fever vaccination. In TCRdb, the 5' RACE reads were re-called with MiXCR into one record per CDR3 protein. The sample yields 60,000 to 95,000 distinct CDR3 sequences, around 7.9% seen once. The sequenced sample was CD8+ T cells sorted from PBMCs, obtained 10 to 11 days after the first yellow fever vaccination. The receptors derive from a man aged 18 to 30 who received the YFV17D yellow fever vaccine.

Here the CDR3 reads CASSYSLQGTETDTQYF. The CDR3 nucleotides are TGTGCCAGCAGTTACTCTTTACAGGGTACGGAGACAGATACGCAGTATTTT. The V gene is TRBV6-2 or TRBV6-3, the J gene TRBJ2-3; D is possibly TRBD1 (6 bases). Germline CDR1 is MNHEY and CDR2 is SVGEGT. Trimming removed 0 bases from V and 3 bases from J, with 16 bases in between. This CDR3 is built from 17 residues.

This clonotype was seen at least ten times. As DNA, the CDR3 is TGTGCCAGCAGTCCCCGGACAGGGCCAAGTCAGGGTGAAGCTTTCTTT. This encodes CASSPRTGPSQGEAFF. This chain uses TRBV6-2 or TRBV6-3 with TRBJ1-1; 8 bases line up with TRBD1. The length of the CDR3 is 16 residues. Trimming cost V 5 bases and J 7 bases; bases outside gene matches: 15. Germline CDR1 MNHEY, CDR2 SVGEGT.

The J gene is TRBJ2-6, the V gene TRBV11-1; 7 nucleotides agree with TRBD1. Losses at the gene ends were 2 bases for V and 0 bases for J; bases not matched to a gene: 16. The CDR3 spans 21 residues. Germline values: CDR1 SGHAT, CDR2 FQDESV (reference sequence). Here the CDR3 reads CASSLKFPTRGQSSGANVLTF. The CDR3 coding sequence is TGTGCCAGCAGCTTAAAGTTTCCCACGAGGGGGCAGAGCTCTGGGGCCAACGTCCTGACTTTC.

This clonotype occurred many times. The chain uses TRBV6-2 or TRBV6-3 and TRBJ2-3; 8 positions match TRBD2. The CDR3 spans 17 residues. V dropped 2 bases and J dropped 1; count of bases not matched to a gene: 8. Germline values: CDR1 MNHEY, CDR2 SVGEGT. CDR3 region: CASSYPPTSERTDTQYF. The CDR3 coding sequence is TGTGCCAGCAGTTACCCTCCGACTAGCGAGCGCACAGATACGCAGTATTTT.

This clonotype was found many times. The chain's CDR3 is CASSKGKAGEAFF. The DNA for the CDR3 is TGTGCCAGCAGCAAAGGGAAAGCAGGGGAAGCTTTCTTT. V gene TRBV21-1 combines with J gene TRBJ1-1; no check of the table's D call, TRBD1, against the DNA was made. TRBV21-1 is assigned pseudogene status. The CDR3 runs 13 residues.

This clonotype was observed many times. The V and J genes are TRBV14 and TRBJ1-1, with D possibly matching TRBD1 (5 bases). V was clipped by 0 bases and J by 5 bases, with 13 bases between them. Per germline, CDR1 SGHDN and CDR2 FVKESK. The length of the CDR3 is 15 residues. The CDR3 here is CASSQDGAGWTEAFF. CDR3 sequence (DNA): TGTGCCAGCAGCCAAGATGGGGCAGGGTGGACTGAAGCTTTCTTT.

This clonotype was picked up many times. The chain recombines TRBV7-2 with TRBJ2-3, with D unresolved. Germline V gene data show CDR1 as SGHTA and CDR2 as FQGNSA. The V gene lost 0 bases and the J gene lost 4 bases, with 11 bases spanning the gap. The CDR3 consists of 15 residues. CDR3 in amino acids: CASSLAAGRADTQYF. The CDR3 DNA follows: TGTGCCAGCAGCTTAGCGGCAGGTCGGGCAGATACGCAGTATTTT.

The chain combines TRBV27 with TRBJ2-1, with D perhaps TRBD2 (5 bases). CDR1 MNHEY and CDR2 SMNVEV come from the germline V gene (reference sequence). Trimming stripped 2 bases from V and 9 bases from J, with 14 bases between. The CDR3 is made up of 14 amino acids. In DNA form, the CDR3 reads TGTGCCAGCAGTTTAACGGTTTTCGGAGGTGAGCAGTTCTTC. Encoded protein: CASSLTVFGGEQFF.

This clonotype was recorded a few times. The V call is TRBV19, the J call TRBJ2-2; TRBD1 might be the D (5 bases). Germline CDR1 LNHDA, CDR2 SQIVND (reference sequence). The V end lost 7 bases, the J end lost 2 bases, and 11 bases lay between the germline ends. CDR3 length: 14 amino acids. The CDR3 sequence: CASTAGINTGELFF. CDR3 bases: TGTGCCAGTACGGCAGGGATAAACACCGGGGAGCTGTTTTTT.

This clonotype was seen repeatedly, ten times or more. The chain combines TRBV27 with TRBJ2-7, with 8 bases aligning to TRBD2. This CDR3 is 15 amino acids long. V trimming: 4 bases; J trimming: 4 bases; junction bases outside the gene matches: 9. Germline V gives CDR1 MNHEY, CDR2 SMNVEV (reference sequence). The chain's CDR3 is CASSWTSRIVYEQYF. The CDR3 DNA reads TGTGCCAGCAGTTGGACTAGCCGAATCGTATACGAGCAGTACTTC.

The chain recombines TRBV4-3 with TRBJ2-2; 8 positions match TRBD2. The CDR3 runs to 16 residues. Germline V CDR1 and CDR2: LGHNA, YSLEER. V trimming: 2 bases; J trimming: 1 base; junction bases outside the gene matches: 3. The CDR3 DNA is TGCGCCAGCAGCCAACCCAGCGGGAGGAACACCGGGGAGCTGTTTTTT. Protein: CASSQPSGRNTGELFF.

This clonotype was picked up a small number of times. The chain couples TRBV7-2 to TRBJ1-1, with D maybe TRBD1 (6 bases). This CDR3 has 13 amino acids. Germline loops: CDR1 SGHTA, CDR2 FQGNSA. Trimming removed 5 bases at V and 4 bases at J, with 11 bases between. For the CDR3, the DNA is TGTGCCAGCAGCATGAACAGGGCCACTGAAGCTTTCTTT. Translation: CASSMNRATEAFF.

In nucleotides, the CDR3 is TGTGCCAGCAGTCACCAGGGGAATGAGCAGTTCTTC. Its protein product is CASSHQGNEQFF. The chain uses TRBV11-2 and TRBJ2-1, with a weak D call TRBD1 (6 bases). The CDR3 runs to 12 residues. CDR1 is SGHAT, CDR2 FQNNGV, per germline. V shed 6 bases and J shed 7 bases, with 10 bases lying between them.

This clonotype occurred many times. The chain is built from TRBV9 and TRBJ1-2; D is undetermined. Germline CDR1 reads SGDLS; CDR2 reads YYNGEE. The V and J ends lost 0 bases and 8 bases respectively, with 8 bases between them. The CDR3 contains 12 residues. CDR3: CASSVGVGGYTF. DNA of the CDR3: TGTGCCAGCAGCGTAGGGGTTGGCGGCTACACCTTC.

This clonotype was counted ten times or more. V gene TRBV19 combines with J gene TRBJ1-4; D is uncertain. The germline V gene has CDR1 LNHDA and CDR2 SQIVND (reference sequence). The CDR3 has 15 amino acids. V lost 6 bases to trimming and J lost 2 bases, with 13 bases between them. The CDR3 DNA follows: TGTGCCAGTAGCTCAATTACTCGGACTAATGAAAAACTGTTTTTT. Translation gives CASSSITRTNEKLFF.

This rearrangement joins TRBV5-1 to TRBJ2-5, with TRBD1 matching 7 bases. This CDR3 is built from 17 residues. The V and J ends lost 4 bases and 2 bases, in that order; junction bases with no gene match: 14. Germline CDR1 and CDR2: SGHRS and YFSETQ. The CDR3 DNA follows: TGCGCCAGCAGCATCGCCTTTTTTACGGGACAGCAAGAGACCCAGTACTTC. Translated, it gives CASSIAFFTGQQETQYF.